This T cell receptor (beta chain) was identified in a study of spatial heterogeneity in lung cancer. Study-wide results and limits: The number of expanded tumor alpha and beta chains correlated with mutation number.

Time point noted: sample taken at primary tumor resection. Individually, TCR cDNA molecules were each labelled with a unique molecular identifier. TCRdb recomputed calls from the 5' RACE reads with MiXCR, one row per CDR3 protein. The table includes approximately 25,000 distinct CDR3 sequences, 8.8% detected once. The CDR3 is made up of 15 amino acids. Germline V gives CDR1 MNHNS, CDR2 SASEGT. After removal of 8 bases from V and 5 bases from J, the junction contained 12 bases not matched to a gene. Of note for this clonotype: Its specificity is not known.

This receptor was obtained from a male donor with early-stage non-small cell lung cancer. The sample in question was lung tumor tissue, obtained at surgery. The genes are TRBV6-1 and TRBJ2-5, with TRBD2 matching over 9 bases. The CDR3 nucleotides read TGTGCCAGCTTAACCAGCGGGGGGTGGAGCGAGACCCAGTACTTC. Its protein is CASLTSGGWSETQYF.